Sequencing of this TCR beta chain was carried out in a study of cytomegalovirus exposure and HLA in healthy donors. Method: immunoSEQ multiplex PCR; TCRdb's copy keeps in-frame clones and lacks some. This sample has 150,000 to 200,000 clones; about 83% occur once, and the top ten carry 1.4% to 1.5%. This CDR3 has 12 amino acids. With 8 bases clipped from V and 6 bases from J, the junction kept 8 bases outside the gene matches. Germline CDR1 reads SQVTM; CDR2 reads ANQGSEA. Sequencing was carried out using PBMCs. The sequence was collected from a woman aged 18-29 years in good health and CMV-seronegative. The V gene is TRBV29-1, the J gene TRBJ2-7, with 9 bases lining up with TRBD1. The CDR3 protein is CSMAGQGREQYF. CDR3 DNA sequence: TGCAGCATGGCGGGACAGGGTCGCGAGCAGTACTTC.